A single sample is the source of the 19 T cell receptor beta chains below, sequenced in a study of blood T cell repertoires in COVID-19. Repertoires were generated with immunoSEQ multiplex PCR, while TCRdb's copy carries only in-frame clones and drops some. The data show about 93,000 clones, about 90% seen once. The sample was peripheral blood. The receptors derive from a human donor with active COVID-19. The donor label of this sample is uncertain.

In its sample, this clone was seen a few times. The CDR3 DNA reads as TGTGCCAGCAGCTTAGGTTCCTTGGCGACTAGCGGGAGCTACGAGCAGTACTTC. It codes for CASSLGSLATSGSYEQYF. V usage is TRBV7-6 and J usage is TRBJ2-7; 12 bases agree with TRBD2. Germline loops: CDR1 SGHVS, CDR2 FNYEAQ. Trimming removed 1 base from V and 3 bases from J; junction bases left unmatched: 10. The CDR3 loop spans 18 amino acids.

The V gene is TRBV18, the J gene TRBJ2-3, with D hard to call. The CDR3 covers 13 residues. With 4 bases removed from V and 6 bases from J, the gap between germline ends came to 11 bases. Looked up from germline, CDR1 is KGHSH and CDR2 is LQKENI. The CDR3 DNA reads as TGTGCCAGCTCACTCCTCGTCCTGGATACGCAGTATTTT. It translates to CASSLLVLDTQYF.

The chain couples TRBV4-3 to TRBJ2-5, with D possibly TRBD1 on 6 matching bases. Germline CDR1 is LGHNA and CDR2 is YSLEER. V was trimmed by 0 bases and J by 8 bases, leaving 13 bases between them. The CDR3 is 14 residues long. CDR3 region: CASSQDRQGITQYF. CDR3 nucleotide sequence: TGCGCCAGCAGCCAAGATCGCCAGGGGATAACCCAGTACTTC.

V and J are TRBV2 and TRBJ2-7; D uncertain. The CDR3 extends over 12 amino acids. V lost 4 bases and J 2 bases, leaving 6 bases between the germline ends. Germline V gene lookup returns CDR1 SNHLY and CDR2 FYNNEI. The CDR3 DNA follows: TGTGCCAGCAGTGTGAGTACCTACGAGCAGTACTTC. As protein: CASSVSTYEQYF.

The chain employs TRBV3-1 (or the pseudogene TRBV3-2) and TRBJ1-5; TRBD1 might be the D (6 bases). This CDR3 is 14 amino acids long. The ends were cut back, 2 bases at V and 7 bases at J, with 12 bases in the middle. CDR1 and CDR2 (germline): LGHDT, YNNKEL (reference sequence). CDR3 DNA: TGTGCCAGCAGCCAAATACAGGGTTTGCAGCCCCAGCATTTT. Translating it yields CASSQIQGLQPQHF.

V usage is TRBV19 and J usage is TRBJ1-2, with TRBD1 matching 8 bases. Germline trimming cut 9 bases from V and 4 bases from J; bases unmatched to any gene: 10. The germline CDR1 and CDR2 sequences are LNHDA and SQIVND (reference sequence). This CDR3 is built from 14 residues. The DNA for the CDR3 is TGTGCCAGCCGAGGGGGACAGGCGCTCTATGGCTACACCTTC. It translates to CASRGGQALYGYTF.

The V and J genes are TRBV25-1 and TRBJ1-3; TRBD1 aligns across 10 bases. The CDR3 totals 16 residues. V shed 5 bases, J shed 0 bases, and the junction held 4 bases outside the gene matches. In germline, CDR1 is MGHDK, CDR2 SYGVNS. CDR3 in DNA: TGTGCCAGCAGTCCGGGACAGGGGAACTCTGGAAACACCATATATTTT. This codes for CASSPGQGNSGNTIYF. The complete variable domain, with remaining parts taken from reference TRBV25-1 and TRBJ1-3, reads EADIYQTPRYLVIGTGKKITLECSQTMGHDKMYWYQQDPGMELHLIHYSYGVNSTEKGDLSSESTVSRIRTEHFPLTLESARPSHTSQYLCASSPGQGNSGNTIYFGEGSWLTVV.

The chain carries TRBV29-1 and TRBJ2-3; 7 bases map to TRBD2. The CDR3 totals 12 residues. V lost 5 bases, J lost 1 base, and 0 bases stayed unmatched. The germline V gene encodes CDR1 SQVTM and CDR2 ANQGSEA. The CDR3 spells CSVLAGTDTQYF. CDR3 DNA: TGCAGCGTTCTAGCGGGCACAGATACGCAGTATTTT.

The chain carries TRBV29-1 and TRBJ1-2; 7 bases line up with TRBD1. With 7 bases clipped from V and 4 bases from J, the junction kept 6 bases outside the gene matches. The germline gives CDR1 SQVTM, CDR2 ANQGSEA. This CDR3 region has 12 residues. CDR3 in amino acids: CSGHRGGYGYTF. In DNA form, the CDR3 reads TGCAGCGGCCACAGGGGTGGCTATGGCTACACCTTC. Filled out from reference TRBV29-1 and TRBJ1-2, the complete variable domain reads SAVISQKPSRDICQRGTSLTIQCQVDSQVTMMFWYRQQPGQSLTLIATANQGSEATYESGFVIDKFPISRPNLTFSTLTVSNMSPEDSSIYLCSGHRGGYGYTFGSGTRLTVV.

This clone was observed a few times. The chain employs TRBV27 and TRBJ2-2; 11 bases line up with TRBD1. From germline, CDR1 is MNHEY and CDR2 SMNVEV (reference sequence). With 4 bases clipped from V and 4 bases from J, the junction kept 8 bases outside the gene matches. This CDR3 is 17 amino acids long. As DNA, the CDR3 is TGTGCCAGCAGTTCTCACTCGGACAGGGGGCGCACCGGGGAGCTGTTTTTT. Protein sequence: CASSSHSDRGRTGELFF.

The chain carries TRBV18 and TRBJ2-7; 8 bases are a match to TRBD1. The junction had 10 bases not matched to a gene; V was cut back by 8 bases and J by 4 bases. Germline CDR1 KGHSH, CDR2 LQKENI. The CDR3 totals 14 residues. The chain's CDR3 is CASTQDRVGYEQYF. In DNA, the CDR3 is TGTGCCAGCACGCAGGACAGGGTAGGGTACGAGCAGTACTTC. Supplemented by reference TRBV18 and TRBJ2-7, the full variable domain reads NAGVMQNPRHLVRRRGQEARLRCSPMKGHSHVYWYRQLPEEGLKFMVYLQKENIIDESGMPKERFSAEFPKEGPSILRIQQVVRGDSAAYFCASTQDRVGYEQYFGPGTRLTVT.

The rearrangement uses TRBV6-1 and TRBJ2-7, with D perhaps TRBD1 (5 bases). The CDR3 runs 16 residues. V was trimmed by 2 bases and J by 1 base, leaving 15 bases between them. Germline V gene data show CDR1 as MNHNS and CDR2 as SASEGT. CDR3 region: CASSELGDRASYEQYF. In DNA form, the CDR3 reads TGTGCCAGCAGTGAATTAGGAGACAGAGCATCCTACGAGCAGTACTTC.

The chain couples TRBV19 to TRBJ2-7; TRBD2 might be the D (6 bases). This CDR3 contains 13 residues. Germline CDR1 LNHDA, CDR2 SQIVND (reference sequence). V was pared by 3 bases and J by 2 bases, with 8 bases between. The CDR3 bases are TGTGCCAGTAGTATGGGGGGAGCCTACGAGCAGTACTTC. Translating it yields CASSMGGAYEQYF.

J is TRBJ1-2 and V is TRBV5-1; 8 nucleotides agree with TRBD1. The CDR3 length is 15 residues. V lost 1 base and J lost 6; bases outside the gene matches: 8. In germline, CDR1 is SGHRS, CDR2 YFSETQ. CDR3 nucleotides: TGCGCCAGCAGCTTGAAGGCAGGGGGCGCGGATGGCTACACCTTC. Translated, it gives CASSLKAGGADGYTF.

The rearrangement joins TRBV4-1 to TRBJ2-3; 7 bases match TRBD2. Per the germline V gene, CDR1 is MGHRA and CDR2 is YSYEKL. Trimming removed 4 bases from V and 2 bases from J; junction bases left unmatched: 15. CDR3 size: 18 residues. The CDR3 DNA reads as TGCGCCAGCAGCCTCCTCTCCGGAGGGCTAGCGGTCACAGATACGCAGTATTTT. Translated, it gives CASSLLSGGLAVTDTQYF.

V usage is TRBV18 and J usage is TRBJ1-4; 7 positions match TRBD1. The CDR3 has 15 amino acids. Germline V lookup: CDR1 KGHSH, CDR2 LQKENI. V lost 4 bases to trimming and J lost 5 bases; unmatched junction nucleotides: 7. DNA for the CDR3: TGTGCCAGCTCACGACGGACAGGAGAAAATGAAAAACTGTTTTTT. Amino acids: CASSRRTGENEKLFF.

Here the CDR3 DNA reads TGTGCCAGCAGACCTCGGGGCAGGGGCACTGAAGCTTTCTTT. It translates to CASRPRGRGTEAFF. The genes are TRBV6-5 and TRBJ1-1, with D perhaps TRBD1 (6 bases). CDR1 is MNHEY and CDR2 is SVGAGI in the germline V gene. This CDR3 comprises 14 residues. V lost 6 bases and J lost 4, with 15 bases in between.

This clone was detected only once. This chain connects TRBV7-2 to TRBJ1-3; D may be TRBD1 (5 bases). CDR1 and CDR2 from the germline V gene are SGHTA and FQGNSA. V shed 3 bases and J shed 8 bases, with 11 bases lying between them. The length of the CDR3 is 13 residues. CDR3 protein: CASSFRTRDTIYF. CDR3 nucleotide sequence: TGTGCCAGCAGCTTCAGGACAAGGGACACCATATATTTT.

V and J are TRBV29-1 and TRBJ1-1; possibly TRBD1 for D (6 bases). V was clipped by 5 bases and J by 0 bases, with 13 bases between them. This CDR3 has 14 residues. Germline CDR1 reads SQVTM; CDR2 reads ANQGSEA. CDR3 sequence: CSVFDRTLNTEAFF. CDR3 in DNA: TGCAGCGTTTTCGACAGGACCTTGAACACTGAAGCTTTCTTT.